This passage covers 10 T cell receptor beta chains from one sample sequenced in a study of blood T cell repertoires in COVID-19 (TCRdb year 2020). Libraries were constructed by the immunoSEQ multiplex PCR assay. TCRdb obtained this table from immuneACCESS and retained in-frame rearrangements with V and J assigned. These tables miss some clones; where compared with another copy, unresolved V genes account for less than half of the shortfall, and the remainder is unexplained. The sample records 200,000 to 300,000 clones, around 90% of which are singletons. Over 3.5% of the sample belongs to the ten largest clones. Sequencing used peripheral blood. Every receptor here comes from a woman aged 40 to 49 with acute or convalescent COVID-19.

The chain employs TRBV5-1 and TRBJ1-2; 8 nucleotides align to TRBD1. There are 14 residues in the CDR3. J gave up 6 bases and V 4 bases, and 8 bases lay outside the gene matches. Germline CDR1 reads SGHRS; CDR2 reads YFSETQ. The CDR3 loop reads CASSSSTGADGYTF. DNA of the CDR3: TGCGCCAGCAGCAGCTCGACAGGGGCGGATGGCTACACCTTC.

The chain has TRBV12-3 or TRBV12-4 and TRBJ1-1, with D maybe TRBD1 (5 bases). CDR3 length equals 12 residues. V was trimmed by 7 bases and J by 5 bases, leaving 11 bases between them. In DNA form, the CDR3 reads TGTGCCAGCATTGCGCAGGGAACTGAAGCTTTCTTT. It yields the protein CASIAQGTEAFF.

The chain joins TRBV7-8 to TRBJ2-7; D unresolved. CDR1 is SGHVS and CDR2 is FQNEAQ in the germline V gene. Trimming stripped 4 bases from V and 4 bases from J, with 14 bases between. The CDR3 is 14 residues long. CDR3 DNA: TGTGCCAGCAGCTCACCCGCGCGCGCATACGAGCAGTACGTC. It translates to CASSSPARAYEQYV.

The chain joins TRBV7-8 to TRBJ1-3; D not certain. There are 16 residues in the CDR3. V was shortened by 6 bases and J by 0 bases, with 15 bases between the two germline ends. Germline CDR1 SGHVS, CDR2 FQNEAQ. CDR3 in DNA: TGTGCCAGCAGTAACGTGAACAGCCACTCTGGAAACACCATATATTTT. Amino acids: CASSNVNSHSGNTIYF. Looking up the rest from reference TRBV7-8 and TRBJ1-3 gives the full variable domain: GAGVSQSPRYKVAKRGQDVALRCDPISGHVSLFWYQQALGQGPEFLTYFQNEAQLDKSGLPSDRFFAERPEGSVSTLKIQRTQQEDSAVYLCASSNVNSHSGNTIYFGEGSWLTVV.

This chain links TRBV5-6 with TRBJ2-3, with no clear D. CDR1 is SGHDT and CDR2 is YYEEEE in the germline V gene. The CDR3 contains 13 residues. The V end was cut by 3 bases, the J end by 4 bases, with 9 bases between. CDR3 DNA sequence: TGTGCCAGCAGCTCCTTAGTGGCAGATACGCAGTATTTT. This translates into CASSSLVADTQYF.

CDR3 protein: CASSQEWGVQGAYEQYV. DNA for the CDR3: TGCGCCAGCAGCCAAGAGTGGGGGGTACAGGGGGCCTACGAGCAGTACGTC. The J gene is TRBJ2-7, the V gene TRBV4-1; 8 nucleotides match TRBD1. This CDR3 has 17 residues. CDR1 and CDR2 (germline): MGHRA, YSYEKL. V was pared by 0 bases and J by 2 bases, with 9 bases of the junction left unmatched.

For the CDR3, the DNA is TGTGCCAGCAGCCAAGTCCCGGATACGCAGTATTTT. It is translated as CASSQVPDTQYF. The rearrangement uses TRBV3-1 (or the pseudogene TRBV3-2) and TRBJ2-3; D is uncertain. The V gene lost 1 base and the J gene lost 6 bases, with 5 bases spanning the gap. Germline CDR1 is LGHDT and CDR2 is YNNKEL (reference sequence). CDR3 length: 12 amino acids.

J is TRBJ1-5 and V is TRBV24-1; 7 positions agree with TRBD1. This CDR3 is built from 18 residues. V shed 3 bases, J shed 3 bases, and the junction held 13 bases outside the gene matches. Germline V lookup: CDR1 KGHDR, CDR2 SFDVKD. The CDR3 is CATSDVQGNGVNNQPQHF. In DNA form, the CDR3 reads TGTGCCACCAGTGATGTACAGGGGAATGGAGTAAACAATCAGCCCCAGCATTTT.

This clone was recorded only once. This chain uses TRBV4-1 with TRBJ1-5; D unresolved. Germline V lookup: CDR1 MGHRA, CDR2 YSYEKL. This CDR3 has 14 residues. Trimming shortened V by 0 bases and J by 7 bases, and 10 bases separated the two germline ends. The DNA for the CDR3 is TGCGCCAGCAGCCAAGATCTATTAGCCCAGCCCCAGCATTTT. Translating it yields CASSQDLLAQPQHF.

V and J are TRBV13 and TRBJ1-6; 10 bases agree with TRBD1. The CDR3 is 16 residues long. CDR1 and CDR2 (germline): PRHDT, FYEKMQ (reference sequence). The J segment lost 10 bases and the V segment lost 3 bases, leaving 9 bases of the junction unmatched. The CDR3 coding sequence is TGTGCCAGCAGCTTCGCTCCGGACAGGGGGTACTCACCCCTCCACTTT. It codes for CASSFAPDRGYSPLHF.